One and the same sample provided the 17 T cell receptor beta chains below, sequenced in a study of blood T cells in healthy people across ages. Combining a sample-barcoded 5' primer with a J-beta primer mix, a second PCR ran for roughly 7 to 11 cycles. TCRdb reanalysed the 5' RACE reads using MiXCR and keeps one entry per CDR3 protein. This table holds roughly 1,000,000 distinct CDR3 sequences, approximately 25% found once. The same sample was also studied in work on T cells of mothers and their children.

The sample taken for sequencing was blood. All receptors come from a girl between 2 and 10 years old in good health.

This clonotype was counted between two and nine times. The chain uses TRBV2 and TRBJ1-6, with 8 bases lining up with TRBD1. V lost 6 bases to trimming and J lost 8 bases; unmatched junction nucleotides: 6. The germline CDR1 and CDR2 sequences are SNHLY and FYNNEI. This CDR3 has 14 amino acids. As DNA, the CDR3 is TGTGCCAGCAGGGAGGACAGGGTGCATTCACCCCTCCACTTT. Its translation: CASREDRVHSPLHF. Together with reference TRBV2 and TRBJ1-6, the CDR3 gives the full variable domain: EPEVTQTPSHQVTQMGQEVILRCVPISNHLYFYWYRQILGQKVEFLVSFYNNEISEKSEIFDDQFSVERPDGSNFTLKIRSTKLEDSAMYFCASREDRVHSPLHFGNGTRLTVT.

In its sample, this clonotype was seen a few times. The V gene is TRBV3-1, the J gene TRBJ1-3; D perhaps matches TRBD1 (5 bases). The germline V gene has CDR1 LGHDT and CDR2 YNNKEL (reference sequence). The CDR3 extends over 15 amino acids. V was cut by 2 bases and J by 2 bases, with 10 bases left in between. The CDR3, as DNA: TGTGCCAGCAGCCAAACAAGGGGACCTGGAAACACCATATATTTT. Encoded protein: CASSQTRGPGNTIYF.

The chain uses TRBV5-6 and TRBJ1-5; TRBD1 matches at 7 bases. The CDR3 is 15 residues long. J lost 7 bases, V lost 0 bases, and 7 bases had no gene match. The germline CDR1 and CDR2 sequences are SGHDT and YYEEEE. Written as DNA, the CDR3 is TGTGCCAGCAGCTTGGCTCAGGGGGTACAGCAGCCCCAGCATTTT. It specifies CASSLAQGVQQPQHF.

The chain is built from TRBV28 and TRBJ2-5, with D perhaps given as TRBD1 or TRBD2 (6 bases each). CDR3 size: 15 residues. In germline, CDR1 is MDHEN, CDR2 SYDVKM. Trimming stripped 8 bases from V and 5 bases from J, with 21 bases between. The chain's CDR3 is CASGELGGAGETQYF. The CDR3 DNA reads TGTGCCAGCGGGGAATTGGGGGGCGCAGGGGAGACCCAGTACTTC.

The chain carries TRBV3-1 and TRBJ2-2; D is unresolved. Trimming cost V 4 bases and J 3 bases, with 18 bases left between them. CDR3 length: 17 residues. Per germline, CDR1 LGHDT and CDR2 YNNKEL (reference sequence). The CDR3 bases are TGTGCCAGCAGCCGCCAAGTATTAGGCAGGTACACCGGGGAGCTGTTTTTT. Amino acids: CASSRQVLGRYTGELFF. Full variable domain (missing parts from reference TRBV3-1 and TRBJ2-2): DTAVSQTPKYLVTQMGNDKSIKCEQNLGHDTMYWYKQDSKKFLKIMFSYNNKELIINETVPNRFSPKSPDKAHLNLHINSLELGDSAVYFCASSRQVLGRYTGELFFGEGSRLTVL.

The rearrangement joins TRBV9 to TRBJ2-1; D might be TRBD1 (6 bases). The end of the DNA fits TRBJ2-7 better, so the J call may be wrong. This CDR3 comprises 16 residues. Germline CDR1 SGDLS, CDR2 YYNGEE. CDR3 region: CASSVGGRPPAHEQYF. The CDR3 nucleotides read TGTGCCAGCAGCGTAGGGGGGCGGCCACCAGCCCACGAGCAGTACTTC.

This chain's CDR3 is CSARKGVEQYF. The CDR3, as DNA: TGCAGTGCTCGGAAGGGGGTCGAGCAGTACTTC. The V gene is TRBV20-1, the J gene TRBJ2-7; possible D gene TRBD1, 6 bases. CDR1 is DFQATT and CDR2 is SNEGSKA in the germline V gene (reference sequence). Trimming cost V 5 bases and J 6 bases, with 11 bases left between them. The CDR3 has 11 residues.

The gene calls are TRBV6-1 and TRBJ2-7, with a weak D call TRBD2 (5 bases). The V gene lost 5 bases and the J gene lost 2 bases, with 13 bases spanning the gap. Germline V gene data show CDR1 as MNHNS and CDR2 as SASEGT. This CDR3 is 14 amino acids long. CDR3 amino acids: CASSSPPGAYEQYF. The CDR3, as DNA: TGTGCCAGCAGTTCCCCCCCCGGGGCCTACGAGCAGTACTTC.

The chain is built from TRBV29-1 and TRBJ2-3; 15 bases agree with TRBD2. This CDR3 is 17 amino acids long. From germline, CDR1 is SQVTM and CDR2 ANQGSEA. Losses at the gene ends were 6 bases for V and 3 bases for J; bases not matched to a gene: 10. In DNA form, the CDR3 reads TGCAGCGTCGAATGGACTAGCGGGAGGGCCGAGACAGATACGCAGTATTTT. Its protein is CSVEWTSGRAETDTQYF.

The gene calls are TRBV12-3 or TRBV12-4 and TRBJ1-4, with no clear D. V dropped 8 bases and J dropped 4 bases, with 11 bases sitting between them. The CDR3 covers 13 residues. The CDR3 DNA is TGTGCCAGCGGGAGGATTCTTAATGAAAAACTGTTTTTT. Translated: CASGRILNEKLFF.

The gene calls are TRBV21-1 and TRBJ2-6; the tabulated D call, TRBD1, remains unverified against the DNA. TRBV21-1 is given as a pseudogene. CDR3 size: 17 residues. CDR3 protein: CASTPGQGGSGANVLTF. CDR3 bases: TGTGCCAGCACCCCTGGACAGGGCGGATCTGGGGCCAACGTCCTGACTTTC.

The rearrangement uses TRBV20-1 and TRBJ2-4; 9 bases agree with TRBD1. J lost 6 bases, V lost 6 bases, and 12 bases had no gene match. The CDR3 consists of 15 residues. The germline V gene has CDR1 DFQATT and CDR2 SNEGSKA (reference sequence). DNA of the CDR3: TGCAGTGCGATAAGACAGGGGGAATCATCAAACATTCAGTACTTC. Translation: CSAIRQGESSNIQYF.

This rearrangement joins TRBV7-9 to TRBJ2-2, with TRBD1 matching 9 bases. This CDR3 spans 19 amino acids. The V and J ends lost 3 bases and 6 bases, in that order; junction bases with no gene match: 17. Per germline, CDR1 SEHNR and CDR2 FQNEAQ (reference sequence). Here the CDR3 DNA reads TGTGCCAGCAGCTTCTTGTCATCCCCGGGACAGGGAGGCCCCGGGGAGCTGTTTTTT. As protein: CASSFLSSPGQGGPGELFF.

The genes are TRBV21-1 and TRBJ1-4; no check of the table's D call, TRBD1, against the DNA was made. TRBV21-1 is labeled a pseudogene. The length of the CDR3 is 13 residues. The CDR3 coding sequence is TGTGCCAGAGAGACAGGCCCTAATGAAAAACTGTTTTTT. It specifies CARETGPNEKLFF.

The V call is TRBV29-1, the J call TRBJ2-7, with D possibly being TRBD2 (5 bases). This CDR3 region has 16 residues. The V and J ends lost 1 base and 2 bases respectively, with 18 bases between them. Germline assignment: CDR1 SQVTM and CDR2 ANQGSEA. Here the CDR3 DNA reads TGCAGCGTTGAAGGGGTCACGGGAATTTCGGCCTACGAGCAGTACTTC. It translates to CSVEGVTGISAYEQYF.

The chain couples TRBV10-3 to TRBJ2-7, with 9 positions matching TRBD1. The DNA end lines up better with TRBJ2-1; the J call may be wrong. Germline CDR1 is ENHRY and CDR2 is SYGVKD. The CDR3 sequence is 14 residues long. Here the CDR3 DNA reads TGTGCCATCGGGCTGGGGACAGGGCACAATGAGCAGTTCTTC. This sequence encodes CAIGLGTGHNEQFF.

The V gene is TRBV29-1, the J gene TRBJ2-1; the D is unclear. CDR3 size: 16 residues. V lost 3 bases and J 0 bases, leaving 15 bases between the germline ends. In germline, CDR1 is SQVTM, CDR2 ANQGSEA. In DNA form, the CDR3 reads TGCAGCGTTGAGTTGCGGAAACGGAACTCCTACAATGAGCAGTTCTTC. Its protein is CSVELRKRNSYNEQFF.